This T cell receptor beta chain stems from a study of shared clonotypes between healthy human individuals. The table lists this clone with a count of one. What it binds is unknown. CDR1 MDHEN and CDR2 SYDVKM come from the germline V gene. CDR3 length: 14 amino acids. Trimming at V came to 1 base and at J to 9 bases, leaving 8 bases not matched to a gene. The repertoire was sequenced with immunoSEQ multiplex PCR; TCRdb's copy has only in-frame clones and lacks some. The profile shows over 2 million clones, around 93% of them singletons. General study findings and limits: The diversity represented, both genetic and in exposure history, was limited by few donors.

The TCR sequence derives from a man between 18 and 35 years old in good health. Some clones in this sample may be carry-over from other donors' samples. The specimen was naive CD4+ T cells from PBMCs. Subset indicated: CD45RA+ positively selected. The V and J genes are TRBV28 and TRBJ2-5; 7 nucleotides match TRBD2. The CDR3 sequence: CASSLSLAGGAQYF. In nucleotides, the CDR3 is TGTGCCAGCAGTTTATCACTAGCTGGGGGGGCCCAGTACTTC. Using reference TRBV28 and TRBJ2-5 for the parts outside the CDR3, the full variable domain is DVKVTQSSRYLVKRTGEKVFLECVQDMDHENMFWYRQDPGLGLRLIYFSYDVKMKEKGDIPEGYSVSREKKERFSLILESASTNQTSMYLCASSLSLAGGAQYFGPGTRLLVL.